The T cell receptor (beta chain) described here comes from a study of blood T cell repertoires in COVID-19. Study as a whole: The origin of the acute and convalescent COVID-19 samples was the United States, Italy and Spain.

This clone showed up just once. The CDR3 has 14 residues. The germline V and J ends were trimmed by 2 bases and 1 base, with 8 bases remaining between them. CDR1 and CDR2 from the germline V gene are MNHNS and SASEGT. Original handling: Amplification with reference gene primers provided the estimates of nucleated cell counts. The assay was immunoSEQ multiplex PCR, and TCRdb's table has in-frame clones only and misses some. V, J and clone size were drawn from that table, and D and trimming were deduced from the DNA. The data contain 64,000 or so clones, more than 75% of them singletons. The genes are TRBV6-1 and TRBJ1-1; no reliable D call. The clonotype was recovered from a human donor in a cohort sampled during active COVID-19. The sequencing input was peripheral blood. The DNA of the CDR3 is TGTGCCAGCAGTGAACGGTTAACGAACACTGAAGCTTTCTTT. This codes for CASSERLTNTEAFF.